These 6 T cell receptor beta chains were all obtained from the same sample, sequenced in a study of Ad26.COV2.S vaccination and SARS-CoV-2 variants. Data came from immunoSEQ multiplex PCR; TCRdb stores just in-frame clones and leaves some out. The sample holds some 350,000 clones, roughly nine tenths seen once. Sample: peripheral blood, taken after recovery from COVID-19. These receptors were obtained from a human donor who had recovered from COVID-19.

The rearrangement links TRBV29-1 to TRBJ2-1, with TRBD2 identical over 15 bases. Trimming took 6 bases from V and 8 from J; bases not matched to a gene: 11. The CDR3 contains 16 residues. CDR1 is SQVTM and CDR2 is ANQGSEA in the germline V gene. The CDR3 nucleotides are TGCAGCGTCTCAGGACTAGCGGGGGGGAAGGGTGATGAGCAGTTCTTC. Translating it yields CSVSGLAGGKGDEQFF.

This clone came up once. The V and J genes are TRBV5-6 and TRBJ2-6; D perhaps matches TRBD1 (5 bases). Germline V gene lookup returns CDR1 SGHDT and CDR2 YYEEEE. The CDR3 contains 18 residues. Trimming pared 0 bases from V and 1 base from J, leaving 14 bases between. The CDR3 DNA is TGTGCCAGCAGCTTGGTTGCGCAGGGTCGGTCTGGGGCCAACGTCCTGACTTTC. As protein: CASSLVAQGRSGANVLTF.

The chain links TRBV7-9 to TRBJ2-2; a possible D gene is TRBD1 (6 bases). The V and J ends lost 8 bases and 0 bases respectively, with 25 bases between them. Per germline, CDR1 SEHNR and CDR2 FQNEAQ (reference sequence). CDR3 length equals 19 residues. The CDR3 DNA reads as TGTGCCAGCGCCCGGCAGGGGACGCAACCCCACTCGAACACCGGGGAGCTGTTTTTT. The encoded protein is CASARQGTQPHSNTGELFF.

V and J are TRBV5-1 and TRBJ1-2; TRBD1 matches 8 bases. Trimming cost V 4 bases and J 1 base; bases outside gene matches: 9. This CDR3 is 16 amino acids long. Per the germline V gene, CDR1 is SGHRS and CDR2 is YFSETQ. The chain's CDR3 is CASSLGQGFGNYGYTF. DNA of the CDR3: TGCGCCAGCAGCCTTGGACAGGGTTTCGGTAACTATGGCTACACCTTC.

The chain's CDR3 is CASSLRDLEAFF. In nucleotides, the CDR3 is TGTGCCAGCAGCCTCAGGGATCTTGAAGCTTTCTTT. The chain employs TRBV7-9 and TRBJ1-1, with TRBD1 as a possible D gene (5 bases). The CDR3 runs to 12 residues. Germline V CDR1 and CDR2: SEHNR, FQNEAQ (reference sequence). Trimming stripped 5 bases from V and 7 bases from J, with 11 bases between.

The CDR3 DNA reads TGTGCCAGCAGCGCCGACAGGGGCACTGAAGCTTTCTTT. Protein: CASSADRGTEAFF. This chain links TRBV9 with TRBJ1-1; 8 bases map to TRBD1. The CDR3 runs to 13 residues. V was clipped by 3 bases and J by 4 bases; unmatched bases: 2. Germline V CDR1 and CDR2: SGDLS, YYNGEE.